Below are 15 T cell receptor beta chains sequenced from a single sample in a study of Graves' ophthalmopathy and Graves' hyperthyroidism. Amplification of the TCR beta CDR3 regions used RNA transcripts (as template). The library came from an HTBI-primed first-round RT-PCR and a second-round multiplex PCR. TCRdb used MiXCR to reprocess the multiplex PCR reads, holding one entry per CDR3 protein. Among hundreds of thousands of distinct CDR3 sequences listed, approximately 22% were seen once. The sample consisted of peripheral blood. The receptor set was obtained from a woman aged 18-29 years with stable Graves' hyperthyroidism. Some clones in this sample may be carry-over from other donors' samples.

The V call is TRBV30, the J call TRBJ1-2; maybe TRBD1 (6 bases). The germline V and J ends were trimmed by 5 bases and 6 bases, with 19 bases remaining between them. The CDR3 totals 14 residues. Germline V CDR1 and CDR2: GTSNPN, SVGIG (reference sequence). The CDR3 here is CAWFPGQTVDGYTF. The CDR3 DNA sequence: TGTGCCTGGTTTCCCGGACAGACGGTTGATGGCTACACCTTC.

This clonotype has a count of ten or more. The CDR3 DNA follows: TGCAGCGGAACCGGGCAGACCTACGAGCAGTACTTC. Protein sequence: CSGTGQTYEQYF. The chain carries TRBV29-1 and TRBJ2-7; D unresolved. V shed 7 bases and J shed 2 bases, with 12 bases lying between them. CDR1 and CDR2 from the germline V gene are SQVTM and ANQGSEA. The CDR3 contains 12 residues.

The chain is built from TRBV29-1 and TRBJ2-7; D is possibly TRBD1 or TRBD2 (5 bases each). Germline assignment: CDR1 SQVTM and CDR2 ANQGSEA. There are 13 residues in the CDR3. Trimming stripped 6 bases from V and 5 bases from J, with 17 bases between. In DNA, the CDR3 is TGCAGCGTCGGGGACGGCCCTTGGGACGAGCAGTACTTC. It specifies CSVGDGPWDEQYF.

This clonotype was detected ten times or more. The genes are TRBV2 and TRBJ1-5; the match to TRBD1 covers 7 bases. Germline CDR1 and CDR2: SNHLY and FYNNEI. The J segment lost 4 bases and the V segment lost 6 bases, leaving 6 bases of the junction unmatched. The CDR3 contains 14 residues. The CDR3 bases are TGTGCCAGCAGGCGTCAGGGGGGGAATCAGCCCCAGCATTTT. The encoded protein is CASRRQGGNQPQHF.

There are a few counts of this clonotype. The chain couples TRBV12-3 or TRBV12-4 to TRBJ2-5; no reliable D call. V was clipped by 3 bases and J by 7 bases, with 6 bases between them. This CDR3 has 11 residues. The CDR3 bases are TGTGCCAGCAGTTTCATCGGGACCCAGTACTTC. Its protein is CASSFIGTQYF.

This rearrangement joins TRBV18 to TRBJ1-1; the D gene is possibly TRBD1 (6 bases). The germline CDR1 and CDR2 sequences are KGHSH and LQKENI. The CDR3 length is 17 residues. V was shortened by 2 bases and J by 0 bases, with 16 bases between the two germline ends. The CDR3 DNA reads as TGTGCCAGCTCACCAGCCGGGACAAGTCTCATGAACACTGAAGCTTTCTTT. It translates to CASSPAGTSLMNTEAFF. Full variable domain (rest looked up from reference TRBV18 and TRBJ1-1): NAGVMQNPRHLVRRRGQEARLRCSPMKGHSHVYWYRQLPEEGLKFMVYLQKENIIDESGMPKERFSAEFPKEGPSILRIQQVVRGDSAAYFCASSPAGTSLMNTEAFFGQGTRLTVV.

This clonotype was observed once. This chain links TRBV27 with TRBJ1-1, with 9 bases aligning to TRBD1. Per the germline V gene, CDR1 is MNHEY and CDR2 is SMNVEV (reference sequence). The CDR3 loop spans 14 amino acids. V shed 7 bases, J shed 7 bases, and the junction held 10 bases outside the gene matches. CDR3 amino acids: CASTKQGAPDEAFF. The CDR3 nucleotides are TGTGCCAGCACAAAACAGGGGGCGCCGGATGAAGCTTTCTTT.

This clonotype was counted ten times or more. The chain employs TRBV5-1 and TRBJ2-7, with D unresolved. This CDR3 is built from 13 residues. Germline V gene sequence: CDR1 SGHRS, CDR2 YFSETQ. Between the trimmed V and J ends, which lost 0 bases and 5 bases, there was a span of 9 bases. As DNA, the CDR3 is TGCGCCAGCAGCTTGGCCTTGGTTAACGAGCAGTACTTC. Amino acids: CASSLALVNEQYF.

This clonotype was seen many times. This chain connects TRBV19 to TRBJ2-5; 9 nucleotides line up with TRBD1. This CDR3 comprises 15 residues. V gave up 1 base and J gave up 10 bases; unmatched junction bases: 10. The germline CDR1 and CDR2 sequences are LNHDA and SQIVND (reference sequence). CDR3 sequence (DNA): TGTGCCAGTAGTATAGTAGCCTCCGGGACAGGGATCCAGTACTTC. Residues: CASSIVASGTGIQYF.

There are many counts of this clonotype. The CDR3 DNA reads as TGTGCCAGTAGTATATCCCTCTTTGGGGGGCAAGGATTATCACCCCTCCACTTT. Translated, it gives CASSISLFGGQGLSPLHF. The V call is TRBV19, the J call TRBJ1-6; D perhaps matches TRBD1 (6 bases). The V end was cut by 2 bases, the J end by 10 bases, with 24 bases between. From germline, CDR1 is LNHDA and CDR2 SQIVND (reference sequence). The CDR3 totals 18 residues.

In this sample, this clonotype turned up many times. J is TRBJ1-6 and V is TRBV5-1; possible D gene TRBD1, 6 bases. CDR3 length: 15 residues. Germline CDR1 reads SGHRS; CDR2 reads YFSETQ. The V end lost 4 bases, the J end lost 7 bases, and 15 bases lay between the germline ends. The CDR3 region has the DNA TGCGCCAGCAGCCCTTTGGGGGCCGGGAATTCACCCCTCCACTTT. Translated, it gives CASSPLGAGNSPLHF.

This clonotype occurred many times. The chain couples TRBV20-1 to TRBJ1-1; D is perhaps TRBD1 (5 bases). The CDR3 sequence is 12 residues long. The V and J ends lost 4 bases and 5 bases respectively, with 11 bases between them. Germline-derived CDR1 and CDR2 are DFQATT and SNEGSKA (reference sequence). The CDR3 bases are TGCAGTGCTACCAGACAGACGACTGAAGCTTTCTTT. Translating gives CSATRQTTEAFF.

This clonotype has at least ten counts. V and J are TRBV11-2 and TRBJ1-5, with D possibly TRBD1 on 5 matching bases. There are 17 residues in the CDR3. V lost 2 bases and J 7 bases, leaving 21 bases between the germline ends. Germline-derived CDR1 and CDR2 are SGHAT and FQNNGV. As DNA, the CDR3 is TGTGCCAGCAGCTTATATTTTGACCGGGGAAGGGACCAGCCCCAGCATTTT. Its protein product is CASSLYFDRGRDQPQHF.

CDR3 DNA sequence: TGCGCCAGCAGCCAATGGACTAGCGGCCCCTACGAGCAGTACTTC. This encodes CASSQWTSGPYEQYF. The genes are TRBV5-1 and TRBJ2-7, with TRBD2 matching over 10 bases. The junction had 6 bases not matched to a gene; V was cut back by 4 bases and J by 2 bases. The germline gives CDR1 SGHRS, CDR2 YFSETQ. This CDR3 region has 15 residues.

This clonotype was seen many times. This sequence joins TRBV7-9 and TRBJ1-1; a possible D gene is TRBD1 (6 bases). The CDR3 totals 14 residues. Germline V CDR1 and CDR2: SEHNR, FQNEAQ (reference sequence). The V end lost 2 bases, the J end lost 5 bases, and 12 bases lay between the germline ends. CDR3 amino acids: CASSLKGGETEAFF. The CDR3 coding sequence is TGTGCCAGCAGCTTAAAGGGGGGTGAAACTGAAGCTTTCTTT.